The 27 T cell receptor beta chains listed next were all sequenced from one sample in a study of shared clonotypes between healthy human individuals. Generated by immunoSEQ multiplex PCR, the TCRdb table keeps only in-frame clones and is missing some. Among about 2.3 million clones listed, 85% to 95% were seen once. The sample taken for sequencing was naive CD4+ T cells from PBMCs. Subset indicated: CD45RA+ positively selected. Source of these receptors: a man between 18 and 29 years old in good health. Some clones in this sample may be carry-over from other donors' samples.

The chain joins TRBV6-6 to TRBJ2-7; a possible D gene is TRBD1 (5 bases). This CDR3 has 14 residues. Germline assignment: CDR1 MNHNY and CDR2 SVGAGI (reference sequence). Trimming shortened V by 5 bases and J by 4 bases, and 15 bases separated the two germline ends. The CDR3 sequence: CASSPSTGLYEQYF. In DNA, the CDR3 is TGTGCCAGCAGTCCCTCAACAGGTTTGTACGAGCAGTACTTC.

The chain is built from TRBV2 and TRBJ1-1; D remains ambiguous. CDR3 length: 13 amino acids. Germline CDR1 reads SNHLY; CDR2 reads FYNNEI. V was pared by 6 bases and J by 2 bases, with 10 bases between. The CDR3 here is CASRNSANTEAFF. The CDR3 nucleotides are TGTGCCAGCAGGAACAGTGCTAACACTGAAGCTTTCTTT.

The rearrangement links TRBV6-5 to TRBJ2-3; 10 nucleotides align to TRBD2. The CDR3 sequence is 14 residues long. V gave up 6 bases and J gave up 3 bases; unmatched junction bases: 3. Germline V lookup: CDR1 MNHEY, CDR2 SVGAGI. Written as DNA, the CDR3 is TGTGCCAGCAGCAGGACTAGCGGTACAGATACGCAGTATTTT. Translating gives CASSRTSGTDTQYF.

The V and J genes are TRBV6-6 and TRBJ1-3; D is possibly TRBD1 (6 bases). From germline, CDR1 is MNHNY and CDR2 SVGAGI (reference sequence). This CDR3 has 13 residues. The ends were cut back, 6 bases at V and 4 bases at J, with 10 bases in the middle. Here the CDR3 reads CASRIQGGNTIYF. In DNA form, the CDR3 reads TGTGCCAGCAGGATACAGGGAGGAAACACCATATATTTT.

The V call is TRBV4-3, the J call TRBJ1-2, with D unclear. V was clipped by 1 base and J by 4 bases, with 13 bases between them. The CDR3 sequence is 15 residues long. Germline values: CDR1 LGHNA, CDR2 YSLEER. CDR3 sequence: CASSQVAGPGYGYTF. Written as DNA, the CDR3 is TGCGCCAGCAGCCAAGTGGCCGGCCCCGGCTATGGCTACACCTTC.

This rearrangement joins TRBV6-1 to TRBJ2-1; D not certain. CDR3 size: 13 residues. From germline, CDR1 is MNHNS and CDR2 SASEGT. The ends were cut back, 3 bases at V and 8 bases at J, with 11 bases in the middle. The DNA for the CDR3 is TGTGCCAGCAGTGATTTGGCAGAGGATGAGCAGTTCTTC. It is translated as CASSDLAEDEQFF.

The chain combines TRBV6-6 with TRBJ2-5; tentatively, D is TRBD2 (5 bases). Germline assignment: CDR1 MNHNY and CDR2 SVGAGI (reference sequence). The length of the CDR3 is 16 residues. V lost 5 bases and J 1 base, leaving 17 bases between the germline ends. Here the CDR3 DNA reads TGTGCCAGCAGTACCCCCGTGGTAGCGCGCCAAGAGACCCAGTACTTC. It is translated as CASSTPVVARQETQYF.

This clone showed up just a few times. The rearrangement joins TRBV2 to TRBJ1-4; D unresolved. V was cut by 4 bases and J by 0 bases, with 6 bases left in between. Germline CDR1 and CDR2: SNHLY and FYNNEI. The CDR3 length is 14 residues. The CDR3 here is CASSVRATNEKLFF. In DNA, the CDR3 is TGTGCCAGCAGTGTCCGTGCAACTAATGAAAAACTGTTTTTT.

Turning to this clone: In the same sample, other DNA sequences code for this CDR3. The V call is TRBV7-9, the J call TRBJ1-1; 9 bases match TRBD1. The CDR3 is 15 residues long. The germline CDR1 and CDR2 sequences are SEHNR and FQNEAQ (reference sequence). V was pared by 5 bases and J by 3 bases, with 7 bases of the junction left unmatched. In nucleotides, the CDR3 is TGTGCCAGCAGCCCGAGGACAGGGGAGGACACTGAAGCTTTCTTT. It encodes CASSPRTGEDTEAFF.

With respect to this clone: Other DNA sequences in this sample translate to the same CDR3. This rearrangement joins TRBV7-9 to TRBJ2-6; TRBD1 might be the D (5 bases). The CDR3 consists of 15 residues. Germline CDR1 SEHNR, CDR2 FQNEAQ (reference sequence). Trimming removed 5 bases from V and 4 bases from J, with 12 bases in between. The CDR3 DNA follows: TGTGCCAGCAGCGTAACAGGAGCCGGGGCCAACGTCCTGACTTTC. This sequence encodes CASSVTGAGANVLTF. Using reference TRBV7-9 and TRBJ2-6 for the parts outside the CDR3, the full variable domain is DTGVSQNPRHKITKRGQNVTFRCDPISEHNRLYWYRQTLGQGPEFLTYFQNEAQLEKSRLLSDRFSAERPKGSFSTLEIQRTEQGDSAMYLCASSVTGAGANVLTFGAGSRLTVL.

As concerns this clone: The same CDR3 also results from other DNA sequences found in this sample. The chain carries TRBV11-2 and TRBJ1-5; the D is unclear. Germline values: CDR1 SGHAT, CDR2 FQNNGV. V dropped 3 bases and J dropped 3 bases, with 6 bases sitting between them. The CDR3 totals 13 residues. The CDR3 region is CASSLDLNQPQHF. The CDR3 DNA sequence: TGTGCCAGCAGCTTGGACCTCAATCAGCCCCAGCATTTT.

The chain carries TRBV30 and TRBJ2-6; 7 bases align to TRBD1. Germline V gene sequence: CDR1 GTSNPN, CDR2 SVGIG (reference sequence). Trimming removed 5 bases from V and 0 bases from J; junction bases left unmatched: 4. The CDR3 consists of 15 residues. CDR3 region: CAWGRGSSGANVLTF. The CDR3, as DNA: TGTGCCTGGGGCAGGGGGAGCTCTGGGGCCAACGTCCTGACTTTC.

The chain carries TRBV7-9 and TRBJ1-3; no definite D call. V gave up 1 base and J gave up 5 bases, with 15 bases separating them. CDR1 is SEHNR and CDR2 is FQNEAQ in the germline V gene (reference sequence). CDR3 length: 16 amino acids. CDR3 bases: TGTGCCAGCAGCTTAGATGGGCCCCAGCTCCGAAACACCATATATTTT. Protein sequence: CASSLDGPQLRNTIYF.

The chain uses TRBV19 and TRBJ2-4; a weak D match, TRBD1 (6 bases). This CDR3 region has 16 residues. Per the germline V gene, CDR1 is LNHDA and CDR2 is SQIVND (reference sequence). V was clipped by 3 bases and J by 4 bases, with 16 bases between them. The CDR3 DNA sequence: TGTGCCAGTAGTATTTTAGGAGGACAGTCAAAAAACATTCAGTACTTC. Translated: CASSILGGQSKNIQYF.

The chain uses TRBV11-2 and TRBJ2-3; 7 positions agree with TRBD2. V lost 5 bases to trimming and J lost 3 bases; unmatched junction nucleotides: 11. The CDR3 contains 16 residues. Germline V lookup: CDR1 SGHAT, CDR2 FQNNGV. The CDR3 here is CASSRLGLVRTDTQYF. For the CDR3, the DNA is TGTGCCAGCAGCCGCCTTGGACTAGTCCGGACAGATACGCAGTATTTT.

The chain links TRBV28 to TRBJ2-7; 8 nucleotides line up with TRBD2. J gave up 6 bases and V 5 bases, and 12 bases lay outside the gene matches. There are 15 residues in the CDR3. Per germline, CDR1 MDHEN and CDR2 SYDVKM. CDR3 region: CASSMPGLGGGEQYF. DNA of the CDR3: TGTGCCAGCAGTATGCCGGGACTAGGAGGCGGCGAGCAGTACTTC.

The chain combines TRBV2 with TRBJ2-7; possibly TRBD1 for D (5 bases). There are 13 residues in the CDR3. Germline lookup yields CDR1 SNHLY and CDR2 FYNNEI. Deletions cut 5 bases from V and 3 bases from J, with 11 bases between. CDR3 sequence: CASSLTVDYEQYF. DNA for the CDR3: TGTGCCAGCAGTTTGACAGTCGACTACGAGCAGTACTTC.

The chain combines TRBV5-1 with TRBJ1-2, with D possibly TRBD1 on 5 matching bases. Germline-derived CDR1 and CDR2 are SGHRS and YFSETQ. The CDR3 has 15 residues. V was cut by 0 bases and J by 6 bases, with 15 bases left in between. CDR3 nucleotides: TGCGCCAGCAGCTTGGCCAGTACAGGTTACGATGGCTACACCTTC. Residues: CASSLASTGYDGYTF. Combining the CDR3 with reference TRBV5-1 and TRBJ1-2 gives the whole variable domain KAGVTQTPRYLIKTRGQQVTLSCSPISGHRSVSWYQQTPGQGLQFLFEYFSETQRNKGNFPGRFSGRQFSNSRSEMNVSTLELGDSALYLCASSLASTGYDGYTFGSGTRLTVV.

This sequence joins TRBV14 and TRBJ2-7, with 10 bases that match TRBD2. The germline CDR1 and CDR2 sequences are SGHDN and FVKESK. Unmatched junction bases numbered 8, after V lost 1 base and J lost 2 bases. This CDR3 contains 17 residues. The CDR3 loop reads CASSQGLLAGDTYEQYF. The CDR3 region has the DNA TGTGCCAGCAGCCAAGGGCTCCTAGCGGGAGATACCTACGAGCAGTACTTC.

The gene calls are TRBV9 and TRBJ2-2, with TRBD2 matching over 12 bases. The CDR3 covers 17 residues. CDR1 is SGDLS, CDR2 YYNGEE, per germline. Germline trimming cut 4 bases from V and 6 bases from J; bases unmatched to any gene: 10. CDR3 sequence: CASSKELAGGRAGELFF. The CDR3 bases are TGTGCCAGCAGCAAAGAACTAGCGGGAGGTAGGGCCGGGGAGCTGTTTTTT.

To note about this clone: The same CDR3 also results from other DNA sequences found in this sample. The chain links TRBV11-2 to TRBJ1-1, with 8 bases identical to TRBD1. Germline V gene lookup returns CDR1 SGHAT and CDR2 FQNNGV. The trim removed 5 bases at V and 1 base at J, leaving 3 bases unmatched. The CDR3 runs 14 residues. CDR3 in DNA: TGTGCCAGCAGCCCGGGGACAGGGAACACTGAAGCTTTCTTT. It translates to CASSPGTGNTEAFF.

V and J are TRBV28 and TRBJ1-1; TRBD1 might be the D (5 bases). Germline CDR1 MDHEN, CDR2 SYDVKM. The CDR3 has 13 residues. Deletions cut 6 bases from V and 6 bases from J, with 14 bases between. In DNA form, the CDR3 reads TGTGCCAGCAGAAGAAGAGACAGTGCTGAAGCTTTCTTT. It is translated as CASRRRDSAEAFF.

CDR3: CASSLEPRGKGNTIYF. As DNA, the CDR3 is TGTGCCAGCAGCTTAGAACCCAGGGGGAAAGGAAACACCATATATTTT. The chain links TRBV11-2 to TRBJ1-3; 7 positions match TRBD1. Germline assignment: CDR1 SGHAT and CDR2 FQNNGV. The CDR3 has 16 residues. J was trimmed by 4 bases and V by 0 bases; bases with no gene match: 6.

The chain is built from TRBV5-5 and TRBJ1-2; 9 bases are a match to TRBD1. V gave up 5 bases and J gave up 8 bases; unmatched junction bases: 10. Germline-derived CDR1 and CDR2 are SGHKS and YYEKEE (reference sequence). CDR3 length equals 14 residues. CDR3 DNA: TGTGCCAGCAGTCCCTGGACAGGGGCTCAGGGCTACACCTTC. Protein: CASSPWTGAQGYTF. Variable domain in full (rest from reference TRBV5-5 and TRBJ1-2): DAGVTQSPTHLIKTRGQQVTLRCSPISGHKSVSWYQQVLGQGPQFIFQYYEKEERGRGNFPDRFSARQFPNYSSELNVNALLLGDSALYLCASSPWTGAQGYTFGSGTRLTVV.

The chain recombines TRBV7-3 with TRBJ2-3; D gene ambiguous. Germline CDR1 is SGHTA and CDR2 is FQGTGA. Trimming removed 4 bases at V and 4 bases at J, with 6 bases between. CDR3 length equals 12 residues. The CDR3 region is CASSSQADTQYF. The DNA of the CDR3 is TGTGCCAGCAGCTCCCAGGCAGATACGCAGTATTTT. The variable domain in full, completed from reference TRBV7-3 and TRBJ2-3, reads GAGVSQTPSNKVTEKGKYVELRCDPISGHTALYWYRQSLGQGPEFLIYFQGTGAADDSGLPNDRFFAVRPEGSVSTLKIQRTERGDSAVYLCASSSQADTQYFGPGTRLTVL.

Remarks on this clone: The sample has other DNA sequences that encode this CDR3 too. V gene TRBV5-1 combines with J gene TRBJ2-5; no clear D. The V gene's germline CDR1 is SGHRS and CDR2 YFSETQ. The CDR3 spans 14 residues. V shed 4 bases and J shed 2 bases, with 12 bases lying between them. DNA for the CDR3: TGCGCCAGCAGCAAGCGCGTTAGGCAAGAGACCCAGTACTTC. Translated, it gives CASSKRVRQETQYF. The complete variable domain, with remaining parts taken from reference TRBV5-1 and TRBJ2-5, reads KAGVTQTPRYLIKTRGQQVTLSCSPISGHRSVSWYQQTPGQGLQFLFEYFSETQRNKGNFPGRFSGRQFSNSRSEMNVSTLELGDSALYLCASSKRVRQETQYFGPGTRLLVL.

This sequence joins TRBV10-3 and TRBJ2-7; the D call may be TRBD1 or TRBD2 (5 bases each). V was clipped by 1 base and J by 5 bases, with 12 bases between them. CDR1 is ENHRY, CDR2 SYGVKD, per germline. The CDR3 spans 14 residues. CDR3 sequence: CAISEYGDGDEQYF. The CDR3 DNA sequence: TGTGCCATCAGTGAGTACGGGGACGGGGACGAGCAGTACTTC.